This T cell receptor beta chain is drawn from a study of blood T cell repertoires in COVID-19. At the level of the study: Donors in the United States, Italy and Spain gave samples during acute or convalescent COVID-19.

Per the germline V gene, CDR1 is MNHEY and CDR2 is SVGEGT. Trimming took 7 bases from V and 1 from J; bases not matched to a gene: 8. The CDR3 runs 15 residues. Original analysis: Estimation of nucleated cell counts was performed using reference gene primer amplification. Data came from immunoSEQ multiplex PCR; TCRdb stores just in-frame clones and leaves some out. V and J calls and clone size are given by that table; D and trimming were obtained from the DNA. Here the sample spans approximately 260,000 clones, 87% being singletons. The sequence came from a man aged 60-69 years who had recovered from COVID-19. Specimen: peripheral blood. V and J are TRBV6-2 or TRBV6-3 and TRBJ2-5; 8 nucleotides align to TRBD2. The DNA for the CDR3 is TGTGCCAGCACCCCCGTAGCGGGGCGCCAAGAGACCCAGTACTTC. Translated: CASTPVAGRQETQYF.